This TCR beta chain comes out of a study of cytomegalovirus exposure and HLA in healthy donors. Some clones are missing from TCRdb's copy, which holds only in-frame ones; the method was immunoSEQ multiplex PCR. The sample has tens of thousands of clones, 93% seen once. The CDR3 covers 16 residues. The V end lost 2 bases, the J end lost 4 bases, and 17 bases lay between the germline ends. Germline V CDR1 and CDR2: LGHNA, YSLEER. The chain uses TRBV4-3 and TRBJ1-1; possible D gene TRBD1, 6 bases. What was sequenced was PBMCs. The clonotype comes from a woman younger than 45 in good health and CMV-seronegative. The CDR3 coding sequence is TGCGCCAGCAGCCAATACTCCACAGGGACCTCCACTGAAGCTTTCTTT. Translation gives CASSQYSTGTSTEAFF.